A single sample gave rise to the 24 T cell receptor beta chains below, sequenced in a study of cytomegalovirus exposure and HLA in healthy donors. Vbeta (60) and Jbeta (13) primers were used in the PCR. TCRdb's table, derived via immunoSEQ multiplex PCR, lists solely in-frame clones and lacks some. The sample lists just under 95,000 clones; 81% were seen once. Sequencing input: PBMCs. These receptors were taken from a human donor in good health.

The V call is TRBV5-5, the J call TRBJ1-1, with TRBD1 matching over 9 bases. This CDR3 has 14 amino acids. Trimming took 4 bases from V and 8 from J; bases not matched to a gene: 9. Germline V gene sequence: CDR1 SGHKS, CDR2 YYEKEE (reference sequence). CDR3 DNA: TGTGCCAGCAGCCTCGCGTGGGACAGGGCAGAAGCTTTCTTT. Its protein product is CASSLAWDRAEAFF. The full variable domain, rest sourced from reference TRBV5-5 and TRBJ1-1, is DAGVTQSPTHLIKTRGQQVTLRCSPISGHKSVSWYQQVLGQGPQFIFQYYEKEERGRGNFPDRFSARQFPNYSSELNVNALLLGDSALYLCASSLAWDRAEAFFGQGTRLTVV.

The genes are TRBV7-2 and TRBJ2-7, with 7 bases fitting TRBD1. Germline-derived CDR1 and CDR2 are SGHTA and FQGNSA. Trimming cost V 1 base and J 2 bases; bases outside gene matches: 8. The CDR3 is 16 residues long. This chain's CDR3 is CASSLDSGGSPYEQYF. CDR3 nucleotides: TGTGCCAGCAGCTTAGACTCAGGGGGAAGTCCCTACGAGCAGTACTTC.

The chain carries TRBV7-9 and TRBJ2-1, with TRBD2 matching 10 bases. The V segment lost 2 bases and the J segment 3 bases; nucleotides outside the gene matches: 4. This CDR3 has 16 residues. Germline CDR1 and CDR2: SEHNR and FQNEAQ (reference sequence). CDR3 sequence reads: CASSLISGRVYNEQFF. As DNA, the CDR3 is TGTGCCAGCAGCTTAATAAGCGGGAGGGTCTACAATGAGCAGTTCTTC.

The chain recombines TRBV5-5 with TRBJ1-1; TRBD1 aligns across 12 bases. V gave up 0 bases and J gave up 2 bases; unmatched junction bases: 14. The germline V gene has CDR1 SGHKS and CDR2 YYEKEE (reference sequence). The CDR3 runs to 20 residues. The CDR3 nucleotides read TGTGCCAGCAGCTTGGCTAGGCACCTGGGACAGGGGGCCTTTAACACTGAAGCTTTCTTT. Amino acids: CASSLARHLGQGAFNTEAFF.

The chain is built from TRBV5-8 and TRBJ2-1; D ambiguous. Per germline, CDR1 SGHTS and CDR2 YDEGEE. Trimming stripped 0 bases from V and 4 bases from J, with 5 bases between. This CDR3 spans 13 amino acids. The CDR3 protein is CASSLVDYNEQFF. The DNA for the CDR3 is TGTGCCAGCAGCTTGGTAGATTACAATGAGCAGTTCTTC.

The CDR3 coding sequence is TGTGCCAGCAGCTCCCGGGACTTGAGCTCCTACGAGCAGTACTTC. It translates to CASSSRDLSSYEQYF. The chain is built from TRBV7-9 and TRBJ2-7; TRBD2 is a possible D gene (6 bases). Trimming pared 4 bases from V and 0 bases from J, leaving 13 bases between. The CDR3 covers 15 residues. From germline, CDR1 is SEHNR and CDR2 FQNEAQ (reference sequence).

This clone was seen a handful of times. The chain employs TRBV28 and TRBJ2-2; no definite D call. Trimming cost V 9 bases and J 2 bases, with 10 bases left between them. The CDR3 sequence is 13 residues long. From germline, CDR1 is MDHEN and CDR2 SYDVKM. The CDR3 loop is CASPNTNTGELFF. The CDR3 region has the DNA TGTGCCAGTCCGAACACCAACACCGGGGAGCTGTTTTTT.

The gene calls are TRBV29-1 and TRBJ1-6; D perhaps matches TRBD1 (5 bases). Germline values: CDR1 SQVTM, CDR2 ANQGSEA. V was cut by 7 bases and J by 3 bases, with 10 bases left in between. This CDR3 region has 13 residues. Written as DNA, the CDR3 is TGCAGCGCCGTGACAGACTATAATTCACCCCTCCACTTT. Amino acid sequence: CSAVTDYNSPLHF.

The gene calls are TRBV9 and TRBJ1-3, with a possible D match to TRBD1 (6 bases). Between the trimmed V and J ends, which lost 3 bases and 4 bases, there was a span of 20 bases. This CDR3 has 17 amino acids. Germline V CDR1 and CDR2: SGDLS, YYNGEE. The CDR3 spells CASSDPAGAGEGNTIYF. Written as DNA, the CDR3 is TGTGCCAGCAGCGACCCCGCGGGGGCGGGCGAGGGAAACACCATATATTTT.

There are many counts of this clone. V and J are TRBV25-1 and TRBJ1-1; D not certain. The CDR3 length is 12 residues. V lost 4 bases, J lost 4 bases, and 7 bases lay in between. Germline V gene sequence: CDR1 MGHDK, CDR2 SYGVNS. The CDR3, as DNA: TGTGCCAGCAGTGCCGTGTCCACTGAAGCTTTCTTT. Translated, it gives CASSAVSTEAFF.

This chain uses TRBV14 with TRBJ2-1, with 11 nucleotides matching TRBD2. The CDR3 has 18 amino acids. Trimming removed 0 bases from V and 8 bases from J; junction bases left unmatched: 12. Germline CDR1 and CDR2: SGHDN and FVKESK. Written as DNA, the CDR3 is TGTGCCAGCAGCCAAGATTACCCCCCTAGCGGGAGGACGGATGAGCAGTTCTTC. Its translation: CASSQDYPPSGRTDEQFF.

The V gene is TRBV5-1, the J gene TRBJ2-5; tentatively, D is TRBD1 (6 bases). The CDR3 covers 15 residues. Germline V gives CDR1 SGHRS, CDR2 YFSETQ. Trimming removed 1 base at V and 3 bases at J, with 13 bases between. In DNA, the CDR3 is TGCGCCAGCAGCTTGTTGGTGGCAGGGGAAGAGACCCAGTACTTC. It encodes CASSLLVAGEETQYF.

The chain combines TRBV6-1 with TRBJ2-7; D gene uncertain. CDR1 is MNHNS, CDR2 SASEGT, per germline. The CDR3 spans 12 residues. The V gene lost 2 bases and the J gene lost 7 bases, with 9 bases spanning the gap. In DNA form, the CDR3 reads TGTGCCAGCAGTGAACAGGTCTATGAGCAGTACTTC. Its translation is CASSEQVYEQYF.

This chain joins TRBV29-1 and TRBJ2-3; TRBD2 agrees at 8 bases. Germline-derived CDR1 and CDR2 are SQVTM and ANQGSEA. This CDR3 has 13 residues. The trim removed 8 bases at V and 5 bases at J, leaving 9 bases unmatched. CDR3 nucleotides: TGCAGCCTAGGGTCGGGGGGGATAGATACGCAGTATTTT. Translating it yields CSLGSGGIDTQYF.

This clone was picked up one time. The chain links TRBV7-2 to TRBJ2-3; TRBD2 aligns across 7 bases. The CDR3 covers 13 residues. The ends lost 6 bases at V and 6 bases at J; junction bases unmatched: 6. Germline V CDR1 and CDR2: SGHTA, FQGNSA. The CDR3, as DNA: TGTGCCAGCAGTCCAACACTAGCGGATACGCAGTATTTT. As protein: CASSPTLADTQYF.

V and J are TRBV7-2 and TRBJ2-5, with D perhaps matching TRBD1 (5 bases). Germline V gene data show CDR1 as SGHTA and CDR2 as FQGNSA. V lost 8 bases and J 0 bases, leaving 10 bases between the germline ends. The CDR3 consists of 13 residues. In DNA form, the CDR3 reads TGTGCCAGCGGTAGACAGAACCAAGAGACCCAGTACTTC. This codes for CASGRQNQETQYF.

This clone was seen only once. The chain recombines TRBV5-4 with TRBJ2-3; D remains unclear. The CDR3 is 15 amino acids. The ends were cut back, 3 bases at V and 0 bases at J, with 11 bases in the middle. Germline-derived CDR1 and CDR2 are SGHNT and YYREEE (reference sequence). This CDR3 is CASSSEWASTDTQYF. The CDR3 DNA reads as TGTGCCAGCAGCTCCGAATGGGCTAGCACAGATACGCAGTATTTT.

This sequence joins TRBV2 and TRBJ1-2; D not certain. This CDR3 comprises 11 residues. Germline V CDR1 and CDR2: SNHLY, FYNNEI. Trimming shortened V by 7 bases and J by 4 bases, and 7 bases separated the two germline ends. The CDR3 protein is CASTPGYGYTF. The DNA of the CDR3 is TGTGCCAGCACCCCGGGCTATGGCTACACCTTC.

This CDR3 is CASSPRGLAGGRNEQFF. As DNA, the CDR3 is TGTGCCAGCAGCCCCCGGGGACTAGCGGGGGGGCGGAATGAGCAGTTCTTC. The chain has TRBV7-3 and TRBJ2-1; 16 bases match TRBD2. V trimming: 5 bases; J trimming: 7 bases; junction bases outside the gene matches: 8. Germline CDR1 SGHTA, CDR2 FQGTGA. The CDR3 runs to 17 residues.

Points on this clone: Other DNA sequences in the sample encode the same CDR3. CDR3 bases: TGTGCCAGCAGTTGGGGCGTAAGAAGCGGGGGTGAGCAGTACTTC. The encoded protein is CASSWGVRSGGEQYF. The chain joins TRBV28 to TRBJ2-7; 8 bases are a match to TRBD2. CDR1 is MDHEN, CDR2 SYDVKM, per germline. Germline trimming cut 4 bases from V and 7 bases from J; bases unmatched to any gene: 12. This CDR3 has 15 amino acids.

V gene TRBV11-2 combines with J gene TRBJ1-2; D might be TRBD1 (5 bases). Trimming shortened V by 5 bases and J by 8 bases, and 18 bases separated the two germline ends. Per the germline V gene, CDR1 is SGHAT and CDR2 is FQNNGV. The CDR3 contains 14 residues. The chain's CDR3 is CASSPRDGTMGYTF. Written as DNA, the CDR3 is TGTGCCAGCAGCCCGCGGGACGGGACTATGGGCTACACCTTC.

The rearrangement uses TRBV2 and TRBJ2-5; TRBD2 matches 8 bases. Germline lookup yields CDR1 SNHLY and CDR2 FYNNEI. The CDR3 length is 19 residues. J was trimmed by 5 bases and V by 3 bases; bases with no gene match: 20. The CDR3: CASSDPKDGGAIRRETQYF. CDR3 DNA: TGTGCCAGCAGTGACCCTAAGGACGGGGGGGCCATTCGACGCGAGACCCAGTACTTC.

This clone has just a few counts. The rearrangement joins TRBV6-5 to TRBJ2-1, with a possible D match to TRBD1 (6 bases). The germline V gene has CDR1 MNHEY and CDR2 SVGAGI. V was pared by 2 bases and J by 5 bases, with 7 bases between. The CDR3 has 13 residues. In DNA, the CDR3 is TGTGCCAGCAGTTACGGGGGCAACAATGAGCAGTTCTTC. Its protein product is CASSYGGNNEQFF.

The chain carries TRBV7-2 and TRBJ1-1; maybe TRBD1 (5 bases). CDR3 length: 14 amino acids. Germline CDR1 is SGHTA and CDR2 is FQGNSA. The V end lost 5 bases, the J end lost 1 base, and 11 bases lay between the germline ends. Here the CDR3 DNA reads TGTGCCAGCAGCCCAGGAGACAGGAACACTGAAGCTTTCTTT. Amino acids: CASSPGDRNTEAFF.